This entry lists 19 T cell receptor beta chains sequenced from one sample in a study of response to subunit inactivated influenza vaccine. TCRdb itself ran the RT-PCR reads through MiXCR, one entry per CDR3 protein. The data contain around 580,000 distinct CDR3 sequences, 12% to 15% of them singletons. The material was PBMCs from blood, obtained 11 to 12 days after vaccination. These receptor sequences come from a man in his forties or fifties who received an inactivated influenza vaccine.

The chain is built from TRBV7-9 and TRBJ2-7, with 8 bases that match TRBD2. This CDR3 has 17 amino acids. Germline V CDR1 and CDR2: SEHNR, FQNEAQ (reference sequence). V was clipped by 5 bases and J by 1 base; unmatched bases: 13. This CDR3 reads CASSLPGYSGTSYEQYF. In DNA, the CDR3 is TGTGCCAGCAGCCTCCCGGGTTATAGCGGGACATCCTACGAGCAGTACTTC. The variable domain in full, completed from reference TRBV7-9 and TRBJ2-7, reads DTGVSQNPRHKITKRGQNVTFRCDPISEHNRLYWYRQTLGQGPEFLTYFQNEAQLEKSRLLSDRFSAERPKGSFSTLEIQRTEQGDSAMYLCASSLPGYSGTSYEQYFGPGTRLTVT.

This clonotype was counted a few times. V and J are TRBV12-3 or TRBV12-4 and TRBJ2-5; unclear D gene. This CDR3 has 15 residues. V was shortened by 7 bases and J by 2 bases, with 17 bases between the two germline ends. The CDR3 region is CASTSLRLQQETQYF. The CDR3 bases are TGTGCCAGCACTTCCTTGCGGCTGCAACAAGAGACCCAGTACTTC.

This clonotype was detected many times. The chain joins TRBV6-6 to TRBJ1-1; weak D call: TRBD1 (6 bases). The CDR3 extends over 13 amino acids. The germline CDR1 and CDR2 sequences are MNHNY and SVGAGI (reference sequence). Trimming left V 10 bases short and J 8 bases short, with 20 bases between. CDR3 bases: TGTGCCACCTCCTTACGGGGGGGGGCGGAAGCTTTCTTT. Translation gives CATSLRGGAEAFF.

For the CDR3, the DNA is TGCAGTGCTAGAGGGGCCCGGGGGGTTATCGAGCAGTACTTC. Its protein is CSARGARGVIEQYF. This chain uses TRBV20-1 with TRBJ2-7, with TRBD2 matching 7 bases. Per the germline V gene, CDR1 is DFQATT and CDR2 is SNEGSKA (reference sequence). This CDR3 is 14 amino acids long. V was pared by 1 base and J by 6 bases, with 9 bases of the junction left unmatched.

This clonotype has more than one count but fewer than ten. DNA of the CDR3: TGTGCCACCACCCAGACAGGGGACACAGATACGCAGTATTTT. This gives the protein CATTQTGDTDTQYF. The chain uses TRBV24-1 and TRBJ2-3, with 8 bases aligning to TRBD1. Trimming took 8 bases from V and 2 from J; bases not matched to a gene: 5. CDR3 length equals 14 residues. Germline V gene sequence: CDR1 KGHDR, CDR2 SFDVKD.

V and J are TRBV6-1 and TRBJ1-1, with D hard to call. This CDR3 region has 12 residues. Deletions cut 10 bases from V and 0 bases from J, with 9 bases between. Germline values: CDR1 MNHNS, CDR2 SASEGT. The CDR3 sequence: CAILIMNTEAFF. CDR3 sequence (DNA): TGTGCCATCCTAATCATGAACACTGAAGCTTTCTTT.

V gene TRBV9 combines with J gene TRBJ2-3; TRBD2 aligns across 13 bases. The CDR3 sequence is 17 residues long. V dropped 3 bases and J dropped 2; count of bases not matched to a gene: 6. Germline V gives CDR1 SGDLS, CDR2 YYNGEE. The CDR3 DNA reads TGTGCCAGCAGCGAGCGCGGACTAGCGGGGGCCACAGATACGCAGTATTTT. This sequence encodes CASSERGLAGATDTQYF.

This clonotype was detected only a few times. The V gene is TRBV7-8, the J gene TRBJ2-2; 13 nucleotides match TRBD2. The CDR3 consists of 18 residues. From germline, CDR1 is SGHVS and CDR2 FQNEAQ. After removal of 4 bases from V and 5 bases from J, the junction contained 10 bases not matched to a gene. The DNA for the CDR3 is TGTGCCAGCAGCTCAGGCACTAGCGGGAGGGCCCGGACCGGGGAGCTGTTTTTT. This translates into CASSSGTSGRARTGELFF.

This clonotype appeared many times. The chain links TRBV5-1 to TRBJ2-3; D ambiguous. This CDR3 contains 15 residues. Germline V gene lookup returns CDR1 SGHRS and CDR2 YFSETQ. V dropped 0 bases and J dropped 2 bases, with 10 bases sitting between them. In DNA, the CDR3 is TGCGCCAGCAGCTTGGTCCCGAACCCCACAGATACGCAGTATTTT. Protein: CASSLVPNPTDTQYF.

The chain has TRBV5-1 and TRBJ2-1, with TRBD2 matching 10 bases. In germline, CDR1 is SGHRS, CDR2 YFSETQ. V was pared by 0 bases and J by 10 bases, with 4 bases of the junction left unmatched. The CDR3 has 14 residues. The CDR3 DNA reads as TGCGCCAGCAGCTTGGGAGCGGGAGGGGAGGAGCAGTTCTTC. Residues: CASSLGAGGEEQFF.

This clonotype was observed at least ten times. Written as DNA, the CDR3 is TGCAGTGCTATACAGGGGGGGAACACCGGGGAGCTGTTTTTT. Its protein is CSAIQGGNTGELFF. The gene calls are TRBV20-1 and TRBJ2-2; 8 positions agree with TRBD1. The CDR3 length is 14 residues. Germline V lookup: CDR1 DFQATT, CDR2 SNEGSKA (reference sequence). V lost 4 bases, J lost 1 base, and 2 bases stayed unmatched.

V is TRBV29-1 and J is TRBJ2-7; D unresolved. CDR3 size: 14 residues. V was shortened by 4 bases and J by 2 bases, with 15 bases between the two germline ends. The germline V gene encodes CDR1 SQVTM and CDR2 ANQGSEA. The CDR3 loop reads CSVAAPRAPYEQYF. CDR3 nucleotides: TGCAGCGTTGCCGCGCCTCGGGCCCCCTACGAGCAGTACTTC.

CDR3 coding DNA: TGTGCCAGCAGTTTTAACGGGGGGCGCACAGATACGCAGTATTTT. Its protein product is CASSFNGGRTDTQYF. The chain recombines TRBV12-3 or TRBV12-4 with TRBJ2-3, with a tentative D call TRBD2 (7 bases). The CDR3 loop spans 15 amino acids. V was trimmed by 3 bases and J by 1 base, leaving 11 bases between them.

The chain combines TRBV2 with TRBJ1-1; D call uncertain. The CDR3 spans 11 residues. The V end was cut by 6 bases, the J end by 1 base, with 3 bases between. Germline values: CDR1 SNHLY, CDR2 FYNNEI. The chain's CDR3 is CASRPNTEAFF. CDR3 bases: TGTGCCAGCAGGCCGAACACTGAAGCTTTCTTT.

As for this clonotype: A read error may produce the germline difference seen at one junction end. The CDR3 bases are TGCAGTGCGAGAGCGGGGGTAAACACCGGGGAGCTGTTTTTT. Amino acids: CSARAGVNTGELFF. V gene TRBV20-1 combines with J gene TRBJ2-2; 8 bases agree with TRBD2. The germline V gene has CDR1 DFQATT and CDR2 SNEGSKA (reference sequence). This CDR3 has 14 residues.

The chain recombines TRBV7-2 with TRBJ1-5, with 7 bases fitting TRBD1. The V and J ends lost 2 bases and 4 bases, in that order; junction bases with no gene match: 5. The CDR3 length is 15 residues. The V gene's germline CDR1 is SGHTA and CDR2 FQGNSA. In DNA form, the CDR3 reads TGTGCCAGCAGCTTAATGGGACAGATTAATCAGCCCCAGCATTTT. Its translation is CASSLMGQINQPQHF.

This sequence joins TRBV20-1 and TRBJ2-7; 14 positions match TRBD2. V dropped 4 bases and J dropped 5; count of bases not matched to a gene: 4. Germline V gives CDR1 DFQATT, CDR2 SNEGSKA (reference sequence). This CDR3 region has 14 residues. In DNA form, the CDR3 reads TGCAGTGCTATAAGACTAGCGGGAGGGAACGAGCAGTACTTC. Its protein product is CSAIRLAGGNEQYF.

A few counts support this clonotype. The CDR3 DNA is TGTGCCAGCGGGGGCGGGGGATCCTCCTACAATGAGCAGTTCTTC. Translation: CASGGGGSSYNEQFF. This rearrangement joins TRBV12-3 or TRBV12-4 to TRBJ2-1; a weak D match, TRBD2 (7 bases). This CDR3 is built from 15 residues. The germline V and J ends were trimmed by 8 bases and 0 bases, with 14 bases remaining between them.

About this clonotype itself: One junction end does not reproduce the germline sequence, and a read error may be involved. The chain links TRBV18 to TRBJ2-7; 7 nucleotides agree with TRBD1. The CDR3 consists of 14 residues. Germline V gene lookup returns CDR1 KGHSH and CDR2 LQKENI. DNA of the CDR3: TGTGCCAGCTCACCAAAACAGGGGACCTACGAGCAGTCCTTC. Protein product: CASSPKQGTYEQSF.